Listed here are 21 T cell receptor beta chains from one sample, sequenced in a study of T cells after yellow fever vaccination. Each CDR3 protein is one row after TCRdb ran MiXCR on the 5' RACE reads. The table has under 600,000 distinct CDR3 sequences, roughly 14% seen once. This material consisted of PBMCs, taken on the day of the yellow fever booster vaccination. The receptors come from a young man who received the YFV17D yellow fever vaccine.

The chain has TRBV9 and TRBJ1-5; tentatively, D is TRBD1 (6 bases). The CDR3 sequence is 12 residues long. V was pared by 4 bases and J by 8 bases, with 10 bases between. The germline CDR1 and CDR2 sequences are SGDLS and YYNGEE. CDR3 DNA sequence: TGTGCCAGCAGCTCTGAGGGGGAGCCCCAGCATTTT. It translates to CASSSEGEPQHF.

The V and J genes are TRBV7-9 and TRBJ2-1; 7 bases are a match to TRBD1. Trimming cost V 4 bases and J 10 bases; bases outside gene matches: 4. CDR3 length equals 12 residues. Germline V gives CDR1 SEHNR, CDR2 FQNEAQ (reference sequence). Written as DNA, the CDR3 is TGTGCCAGCAGCTCCGACAGGGACGAGCAGTTCTTC. It is translated as CASSSDRDEQFF.

The sample holds a few counts of this clonotype. V is TRBV19 and J is TRBJ2-2; tentatively, D is TRBD1 or TRBD2 (5 bases each). Germline CDR1 reads LNHDA; CDR2 reads SQIVND (reference sequence). The CDR3 length is 14 residues. Trimming shortened V by 8 bases and J by 0 bases, and 10 bases separated the two germline ends. CDR3 sequence (DNA): TGTGCCAGTCGGGGACGGCCGAACACCGGGGAGCTGTTTTTT. Encoded protein: CASRGRPNTGELFF.

The chain uses TRBV6-2 or TRBV6-3 and TRBJ2-2; a possible D gene is TRBD1 (5 bases). Trimming pared 8 bases from V and 2 bases from J, leaving 12 bases between. The CDR3 is made up of 14 amino acids. The germline V gene encodes CDR1 MNHEY and CDR2 SVGEGT. CDR3 loop: CASFIGVNTGELFF. The DNA of the CDR3 is TGTGCCAGCTTTATAGGGGTTAACACCGGGGAGCTGTTTTTT.

This clonotype was seen only a few times. V is TRBV20-1 and J is TRBJ2-5; 9 bases agree with TRBD2. The trim removed 1 base at V and 5 bases at J, leaving 20 bases unmatched. The CDR3 is 19 amino acids. The germline gives CDR1 DFQATT, CDR2 SNEGSKA (reference sequence). In nucleotides, the CDR3 is TGCAGTGCTAGAGGGGGCCGCTTACTAGCGGGCGTCCTGGGGGAGACCCAGTACTTC. This gives the protein CSARGGRLLAGVLGETQYF.

The chain carries TRBV29-1 and TRBJ2-7; D possibly corresponds to TRBD2 (7 bases). The CDR3 extends over 13 amino acids. Trimming took off 7 bases at V and 6 bases at J, with 19 bases between the two ends. Germline values: CDR1 SQVTM, CDR2 ANQGSEA. The CDR3 protein is CSARRGRGSEQYF. CDR3 sequence (DNA): TGCAGCGCTCGGCGGGGGCGCGGCAGCGAGCAGTACTTC.

This clonotype was detected a few times. The genes are TRBV12-3 or TRBV12-4 and TRBJ1-2; 9 bases are shared with TRBD1. J was trimmed by 1 base and V by 6 bases; bases with no gene match: 6. The CDR3 totals 15 residues. CDR3 in amino acids: CASSRGQGYNYGYTF. The CDR3 DNA is TGTGCCAGCAGCCGGGGACAGGGATATAACTATGGCTACACCTTC.

This clonotype has ten or more counts. This chain uses TRBV4-3 with TRBJ2-1; no firm D call. Germline-derived CDR1 and CDR2 are LGHNA and YSLEER. The CDR3 consists of 14 residues. The V and J ends lost 0 bases and 6 bases respectively, with 9 bases between them. The CDR3 protein is CASSQEGTPNEQFF. For the CDR3, the DNA is TGCGCCAGCAGCCAAGAAGGAACGCCCAATGAGCAGTTCTTC.

This chain connects TRBV7-9 to TRBJ1-3; D may be TRBD1 (6 bases). Per the germline V gene, CDR1 is SEHNR and CDR2 is FQNEAQ (reference sequence). Trimming cost V 3 bases and J 2 bases, with 11 bases left between them. CDR3 length: 15 amino acids. The CDR3 spells CASSLGWGPGNTIYF. Written as DNA, the CDR3 is TGTGCCAGCAGCTTGGGGTGGGGGCCTGGAAACACCATATATTTT.

This clonotype was counted a few times. J is TRBJ2-4 and V is TRBV4-3, with a possible D match to TRBD1 (6 bases). The CDR3 is 15 amino acids. Trimming removed 0 bases from V and 3 bases from J, with 9 bases in between. Per the germline V gene, CDR1 is LGHNA and CDR2 is YSLEER. The CDR3 DNA is TGCGCCAGCAGCCAAGAAGGACAGAACAAAAACATTCAGTACTTC. The encoded protein is CASSQEGQNKNIQYF.

This clonotype has only a few counts. The V gene is TRBV7-7, the J gene TRBJ2-3; 9 bases line up with TRBD2. This CDR3 comprises 15 residues. V lost 3 bases to trimming and J lost 1 base; unmatched junction nucleotides: 2. The V gene's germline CDR1 is SSHAT and CDR2 FNYEAQ (reference sequence). DNA of the CDR3: TGTGCCAGCAGCTTTTCTAGCGGGGGCACAGATACGCAGTATTTT. As protein: CASSFSSGGTDTQYF.

This clonotype was recorded a few times. The CDR3 reads CATSDPPSGRRNEQFF. The CDR3 DNA is TGTGCCACCAGTGACCCCCCTAGCGGGAGGCGTAATGAGCAGTTCTTC. The gene calls are TRBV24-1 and TRBJ2-1, with 11 bases fitting TRBD2. Germline V gene data show CDR1 as KGHDR and CDR2 as SFDVKD. The CDR3 is 16 amino acids. The trim removed 4 bases at V and 7 bases at J, leaving 8 bases unmatched.

Comment on this clonotype: The final CDR3 position lacks the conserved phenylalanine or tryptophan, pointing to a likely read error. The chain employs TRBV7-2 and TRBJ2-7; D is possibly TRBD1 (5 bases). Trimming shortened V by 4 bases and J by 4 bases, and 14 bases separated the two germline ends. CDR3 size: 14 residues. CDR1 and CDR2 from the germline V gene are SGHTA and FQGNSA. The CDR3 loop is CASSSAPGQYEQYS. CDR3 bases: TGTGCCAGCAGCTCCGCGCCAGGACAATACGAGCAGTACTCC.

This clonotype occurred a few times. The V and J genes are TRBV28 and TRBJ2-1; a weak D match, TRBD1 (5 bases). Germline V gives CDR1 MDHEN, CDR2 SYDVKM. V was trimmed by 3 bases and J by 2 bases, leaving 8 bases between them. This CDR3 is built from 14 residues. CDR3 region: CASSFFRAYNEQFF. The CDR3 DNA is TGTGCCAGCAGTTTTTTCAGGGCCTACAATGAGCAGTTCTTC.

Only a few counts were recorded for this clonotype. The gene calls are TRBV20-1 and TRBJ2-3; 12 bases agree with TRBD2. The CDR3 is 15 residues long. CDR1 and CDR2 (germline): DFQATT, SNEGSKA (reference sequence). Trimming at V came to 3 bases and at J to 3 bases, leaving 4 bases not matched to a gene. The chain's CDR3 is CSASVTSGSTDTQYF. In DNA, the CDR3 is TGCAGTGCTAGTGTGACTAGCGGGAGTACAGATACGCAGTATTTT.

The sample holds many counts of this clonotype. The chain has TRBV5-6 and TRBJ2-1, with a weak D call TRBD1 (6 bases). The CDR3 runs to 11 residues. V was pared by 3 bases and J by 15 bases, with 13 bases between. Per the germline V gene, CDR1 is SGHDT and CDR2 is YYEEEE. CDR3 residues: CASSYRDIPFF. The CDR3 DNA follows: TGTGCCAGCAGCTACCGGGACATCCCGTTCTTC. Drawing the rest from reference TRBV5-6 and TRBJ2-1, the complete variable domain is DAGVTQSPTHLIKTRGQQVTLRCSPKSGHDTVSWYQQALGQGPQFIFQYYEEEERQRGNFPDRFSGHQFPNYSSELNVNALLLGDSALYLCASSYRDIPFFGPGTRLTVL.

The chain couples TRBV15 to TRBJ2-7; possible D gene TRBD2, 7 bases. CDR1 and CDR2 from the germline V gene are LNHNV and YYDKDF (reference sequence). The V end lost 5 bases, the J end lost 1 base, and 15 bases lay between the germline ends. The CDR3 runs 15 residues. The CDR3 loop is CATSPAGASSYEQYF. CDR3 nucleotide sequence: TGTGCCACCAGCCCGGCGGGGGCAAGTTCCTACGAGCAGTACTTC.

V usage is TRBV9 and J usage is TRBJ2-6, with 8 bases matching TRBD1. The V gene end was trimmed by 0 bases and the J gene end by 0 bases; junction bases not matched to a gene: 5. CDR1 and CDR2 from the germline V gene are SGDLS and YYNGEE. This CDR3 is built from 18 residues. Here the CDR3 reads CASSVVAGGRSGANVLTF. Here the CDR3 DNA reads TGTGCCAGCAGCGTAGTAGCAGGGGGCCGCTCTGGGGCCAACGTCCTGACTTTC.

This clonotype was seen a handful of times. V usage is TRBV7-2 and J usage is TRBJ2-1; D is possibly TRBD2 (5 bases). The CDR3 has 15 amino acids. The germline V gene encodes CDR1 SGHTA and CDR2 FQGNSA. V lost 4 bases, J lost 1 base, and 11 bases lay in between. In DNA, the CDR3 is TGTGCCAGCAGCTCTCCTCCGGGGTCCTACAATGAGCAGTTCTTC. Amino acids: CASSSPPGSYNEQFF.

This clonotype was counted between two and nine times. V is TRBV7-2 and J is TRBJ2-3; D not resolved. The V and J ends lost 4 bases and 2 bases respectively, with 10 bases between them. Germline assignment: CDR1 SGHTA and CDR2 FQGNSA. The CDR3 loop spans 14 amino acids. In DNA, the CDR3 is TGTGCCAGCAGCTCCCGTATGATCACAGATACGCAGTATTTT. Its translation is CASSSRMITDTQYF.

The rearrangement links TRBV19 to TRBJ1-1; D not certain. The CDR3 is 13 amino acids. The germline V gene encodes CDR1 LNHDA and CDR2 SQIVND (reference sequence). V was clipped by 3 bases and J by 4 bases, with 9 bases between them. The CDR3 region has the DNA TGTGCCAGTAGTATCCGAGGCAGCACTGAAGCTTTCTTT. Translating it yields CASSIRGSTEAFF.